The rows below give T cell receptor beta chains drawn from one sample of a study of identifying expanded T cells in peripheral blood. The method was immunoSEQ multiplex PCR; TCRdb's version includes in-frame clones alone and lacks a portion of them. The table shows around 100,000 clones, with approximately 88% occurring only once. The material sequenced was blood. All receptors derive from a person aged 18 to 70 in good health. The CDR3 runs from the conserved cysteine through the conserved F or W. D genes are given only for firm matches. For some rows the clone size is stated as once, few or many, or as a class when expanded; others skip it.

clone size	D gene	V gene	J gene	CDR3 DNA	CDR3 protein
-	-	TRBV2	TRBJ2-2	TGTGCCAGCAGTGAGGGCACGGCGAACACCGGGGAGCTGTTTTTT	CASSEGTANTGELFF
-	-	TRBV2	TRBJ1-1	TGTGCCAGCAGTCTTGACACTGAAGCTTTCTTT	CASSLDTEAFF
-	-	TRBV18	TRBJ1-3	TGTGCCAGCTCACCACGCGGGGAAGGTGGAAACACCATATATTTT	CASSPRGEGGNTIYF
few	TRBD1	TRBV19	TRBJ1-5	TGTGCCAGTAAAGGGTCCGGGACAGGGGGTAATCAGCCCCAGCATTTT	CASKGSGTGGNQPQHF
-	TRBD1	TRBV29-1	TRBJ1-1	TGCAGCGTTCCAGGACAGGGTTTCACTGAAGCTTTCTTT	CSVPGQGFTEAFF
once	-	TRBV5-1	TRBJ2-7	TGCGCCAGCAGTTCGGTACAGGGTTTCAACGAGCAGTACTTC	CASSSVQGFNEQYF
-	TRBD2	TRBV7-9	TRBJ2-5	TGTGCCAGCAGCCGGACTAGCGGGGACGAGACCCAGTACTTC	CASSRTSGDETQYF
-	TRBD1	TRBV2	TRBJ2-2	TGTGCCAGCAGGGGACAGGGTAGAACCGGGGAGCTGTTTTTT	CASRGQGRTGELFF
-	-	TRBV30	TRBJ1-1	TGTGCCTGGAGTTCGAGCTGGGACACTGAAGCTTTCTTT	CAWSSSWDTEAFF
-	TRBD1	TRBV28	TRBJ1-2	TGTGCCAGCAGGAAAACGGGACAGGGAGGAGGCTACACCTTC	CASRKTGQGGGYTF
-	-	TRBV6-1	TRBJ2-1	TGTGCCAGCAGGATCCGGGCCCTCAATGAGCAGTTCTTC	CASRIRALNEQFF
once	-	TRBV7-2	TRBJ2-6	TGTGCCAGCACCCACAAGGGGGCCAACGTCCTGACTTTC	CASTHKGANVLTF
-	-	TRBV5-6	TRBJ1-2	TGTGCCAGCAGCTTGAGGGGAACTGGCTACACCTTC	CASSLRGTGYTF
-	-	TRBV20-1	TRBJ1-3	TGCAGTGCAGGGGTTGGAAACACCATATATTTT	CSAGVGNTIYF
once	-	TRBV5-1	TRBJ2-7	TGCGCCAGCAGAATCAACTTTAGCTCCTACGAGCAGTACTTC	CASRINFSSYEQYF
-	TRBD2	TRBV13	TRBJ2-1	TGTGCCAGCAGGACCAGGACTAGTCTAGACAATGAGCAGTTCTTC	CASRTRTSLDNEQFF
-	TRBD1	TRBV7-9	TRBJ1-2	TGTGCCAGCAGGCCGGGACTTAACAGGGGAACTAACTATGGCTACACCTTC	CASRPGLNRGTNYGYTF
-	TRBD2	TRBV2	TRBJ2-6	TGTGCCACGCCCGGGGGGGTGCCCCCTGGGGCCAACGTCCTGACTTTC	CATPGGVPPGANVLTF
-	-	TRBV9	TRBJ2-7	TGTGCCAGCAGCCCTAGCTGGGACGGGTACGAGCAGTACTTC	CASSPSWDGYEQYF